A selection of T cell receptor beta chains follows, all from one sample in a study of T cells in Graves' hyperthyroidism and ophthalmopathy. TCRdb passed the multiplex PCR reads through MiXCR, listing each CDR3 protein once. The data hold 550,000 to 600,000 distinct CDR3 sequences, with 16% observed a single time. Sample: blood. The receptors were gathered from a woman aged 18 to 35 with Graves' hyperthyroidism. CDR3s include the opening cysteine and the closing phenylalanine or tryptophan. The D gene is left open where the match is weak. Clone size appears in some rows only: once, few, many, or a class for an expanded clone.

>TRBD2|TRBJ2-1|TRBV5-4|-
TGTGCCAGCAGCTGGGGAGGGCGGACCTACAATGAGCAGTTCTTC
CASSWGGRTYNEQFF
>TRBD1|TRBJ2-7|TRBV20-1|-
TGCAGTGCTAGCGCATGGGACAGTAGCGCCTACGAGCAGTACTTC
CSASAWDSSAYEQYF
>TRBD2|TRBJ2-7|TRBV11-2|-
TGTGCCAGCAGCACCCGACTAGCTGCCATCCCGGTGGAGCAGTACTTC
CASSTRLAAIPVEQYF
>-|TRBJ1-1|TRBV7-9|many
TGTGCCAGCAGCCCTCAAGGGGGGCGTAGCACTGAAGCTTTCTTT
CASSPQGGRSTEAFF
>-|TRBJ2-1|TRBV12-3/TRBV12-4|-
TGTGCCAGCAGTTCGGGAGTCGAGCAGTTCTTC
CASSSGVEQFF
>TRBD2|TRBJ2-3|TRBV7-2|-
TGTGCCAGCAGCTTATCCGGACTAGCGGGAGGAACAACAGATACGCAGTATTTT
CASSLSGLAGGTTDTQYF
>-|TRBJ2-7|TRBV2|-
TGTACCAGTGTTCCGCTCGAGCAGTACTTC
CTSVPLEQYF
>-|TRBJ2-2|TRBV29-1|-
TGCAGCGTTGTGGAGGGAGGAAAGGGGGACACCGGGGAGCTGTTTTTT
CSVVEGGKGDTGELFF
>-|TRBJ2-1|TRBV12-3/TRBV12-4|many
TGTGCCAGCAGATCCCTCAGGGGAGGCTCCTACAATGAGCAGTTCTTC
CASRSLRGGSYNEQFF
>TRBD1|TRBJ2-1|TRBV19|-
TGTGCCAGTAGTTGGCAGGGGGCACCCTCCTACAATGAGCAGTTCTTC
CASSWQGAPSYNEQFF
>-|TRBJ1-2|TRBV7-9|many
TGTGCCAGCAGCCGACAGACCATAAACTATGGCTACACCTTC
CASSRQTINYGYTF
>-|TRBJ1-5|TRBV24-1|-
TGTGCCACCAGGGGCCTACAGGTCAATCAGCCCCAGCATTTT
CATRGLQVNQPQHF
>-|TRBJ1-1|TRBV7-6|many
TGTGCCAGCAGCTTAGAATTGTGGGGGCGAGACATGAACACTGAAGCTTTCTTT
CASSLELWGRDMNTEAFF
>TRBD2|TRBJ2-3|TRBV7-9|few
TGTGCCAGCAGCCCCGGACTAGCGGGAGAAAAGAGCACAGATACGCAGTATTTT
CASSPGLAGEKSTDTQYF
>-|TRBJ2-3|TRBV6-1|-
TGTGCCACCCTAACTCCCGGGACTAGCACAGATACGCAGTATTTT
CATLTPGTSTDTQYF
>-|TRBJ1-1|TRBV27|few
TGTGCCAGCAGCCCCGTTGTGAGTACCACTGAAGCTTTCTTT
CASSPVVSTTEAFF
>TRBD1|TRBJ1-5|TRBV6-2/TRBV6-3|few
TGTGCCAGCAGTCGTGGGACAGGGACCCAGCATTTT
CASSRGTGTQHF
>-|TRBJ2-1|TRBV20-1|many
TGCAGTGCTAGCGGAGCGGACACATTGAGCTCCTACAATGAGCAGTTCTTC
CSASGADTLSSYNEQFF
>-|TRBJ1-1|TRBV7-9|many
TGTGCCAGCAGCGTTTTTCCCAACACTGAAGCTTTCTTT
CASSVFPNTEAFF
>-|TRBJ1-5|TRBV20-1|few
TGCAGTGCTAGAGAACCAGGGCGCAATCAGCCCCAGCATTTT
CSAREPGRNQPQHF
>-|TRBJ1-1|TRBV4-3|many
TGCGCCAGCAGCCAAGATGGTCGGAACACTGAAGCTTTCTTT
CASSQDGRNTEAFF
>TRBD1|TRBJ2-5|TRBV6-6|few
TGTGCCAGCAGTTACTTCAACCGGGACAGGGGCCAAGAGACCCAGTACTTC
CASSYFNRDRGQETQYF